This is a list of T cell receptor beta chains from one sample in a study of blood T cell repertoires in COVID-19. Data came from immunoSEQ multiplex PCR; TCRdb stores just in-frame clones and leaves some out. Of 250,000 to 350,000 clones listed, 85% are singletons. Sequenced sample: PBMCs or T cells enriched from blood (not recorded which). All receptors come from a woman between 45 and 60 years old who had recovered from COVID-19. The CDR3 runs from the conserved cysteine through the conserved F or W. Fields, in order: CDR3 protein, CDR3 DNA, CDR3 length, D gene, V gene, clone size, J gene. D genes are given only for firm matches. Clone size is not always given. Where it is, it says once, few, many or a class for expanded clones.

cdr3_aa: CASSLTGPGNTIYF
cdr3_nt: TGTGCCAGCAGTTTGACAGGACCTGGAAACACCATATATTTT
cdr3_length: 14
d_call: -
v_call: TRBV27
clone_size: -
j_call: TRBJ1-3

cdr3_aa: CASTLGQGFTEAFF
cdr3_nt: TGTGCCAGCACCCTCGGACAGGGATTCACTGAAGCTTTCTTT
cdr3_length: 14
d_call: TRBD1
v_call: TRBV6-5
clone_size: -
j_call: TRBJ1-1

cdr3_aa: CASRSTASYEQYF
cdr3_nt: TGTGCCAGCAGGTCGACAGCCTCCTACGAGCAGTACTTC
cdr3_length: 13
d_call: -
v_call: TRBV6-5
clone_size: -
j_call: TRBJ2-7

cdr3_aa: CSVASSENTDTQYF
cdr3_nt: TGCAGCGTTGCCTCTAGCGAGAACACAGATACGCAGTATTTT
cdr3_length: 14
d_call: -
v_call: TRBV29-1
clone_size: -
j_call: TRBJ2-3

cdr3_aa: CASSLGSGGYSYNEQFF
cdr3_nt: TGTGCCAGCAGCTTAGGCTCGGGAGGGTATTCCTACAATGAGCAGTTCTTC
cdr3_length: 17
d_call: TRBD2
v_call: TRBV11-2
clone_size: -
j_call: TRBJ2-1

cdr3_aa: CASSQRGSGEQFF
cdr3_nt: TGTGCCAGCAGCCAACGAGGGTCCGGTGAGCAGTTCTTC
cdr3_length: 13
d_call: -
v_call: TRBV3-1/TRBV3-2
clone_size: -
j_call: TRBJ2-1

cdr3_aa: CASSGQGSLQFF
cdr3_nt: TGTGCCAGCAGCGGACAGGGGTCTTTGCAGTTCTTC
cdr3_length: 12
d_call: TRBD1
v_call: TRBV9
clone_size: -
j_call: TRBJ2-1

cdr3_aa: CASSWDRGDVGNQPQHF
cdr3_nt: TGTGCCAGCAGCTGGGACAGGGGTGACGTAGGCAATCAGCCCCAGCATTTT
cdr3_length: 17
d_call: TRBD1
v_call: TRBV5-8
clone_size: -
j_call: TRBJ1-5

cdr3_aa: CASSHLRTGGISYEQYF
cdr3_nt: TGTGCCAGCAGCCACCTGCGAACAGGGGGCATTTCCTACGAGCAGTACTTC
cdr3_length: 17
d_call: TRBD1
v_call: TRBV3-1/TRBV3-2
clone_size: -
j_call: TRBJ2-7

cdr3_aa: CATSGTSGDNEQFF
cdr3_nt: TGTGCCACCAGTGGTACTAGCGGCGACAATGAGCAGTTCTTC
cdr3_length: 14
d_call: TRBD2
v_call: TRBV24-1
clone_size: -
j_call: TRBJ2-1

cdr3_aa: CATSRDPGQPQHF
cdr3_nt: TGTGCCACCAGCAGAGATCCAGGTCAGCCCCAGCATTTT
cdr3_length: 13
d_call: -
v_call: TRBV15
clone_size: few
j_call: TRBJ1-5

cdr3_aa: CASTPTTGTGREEKLFF
cdr3_nt: TGTGCCAGCACCCCAACTACCGGGACAGGGAGAGAAGAAAAACTGTTTTTT
cdr3_length: 17
d_call: TRBD1
v_call: TRBV25-1
clone_size: -
j_call: TRBJ1-4

cdr3_aa: CASSFDRFSYEQYF
cdr3_nt: TGTGCCAGCAGCTTCGACAGGTTCTCCTACGAGCAGTACTTC
cdr3_length: 14
d_call: -
v_call: TRBV7-2
clone_size: -
j_call: TRBJ2-7

cdr3_aa: CASSPSTGGLLSNQPQHF
cdr3_nt: TGTGCCAGCTCACCTTCCACAGGGGGCCTTCTTAGCAATCAGCCCCAGCATTTT
cdr3_length: 18
d_call: TRBD1
v_call: TRBV18
clone_size: -
j_call: TRBJ1-5

cdr3_aa: CASSDQGADSPLHF
cdr3_nt: TGTGCCAGCAGTGATCAAGGGGCTGATTCACCCCTCCACTTT
cdr3_length: 14
d_call: -
v_call: TRBV3-1/TRBV3-2
clone_size: few
j_call: TRBJ1-6

cdr3_aa: CASSVGSGSYNEQFF
cdr3_nt: TGTGCCAGCAGCGTAGGGTCAGGGTCCTACAATGAGCAGTTCTTC
cdr3_length: 15
d_call: -
v_call: TRBV9
clone_size: few
j_call: TRBJ2-1

cdr3_aa: CASSTLDRGTNEKLFF
cdr3_nt: TGTGCCAGCAGCACCTTGGACAGGGGTACTAATGAAAAACTGTTTTTT
cdr3_length: 16
d_call: TRBD1
v_call: TRBV11-2
clone_size: few
j_call: TRBJ1-4

cdr3_aa: CATSRERGLAGGNEQFF
cdr3_nt: TGTGCCACCAGCAGAGAAAGAGGCCTAGCGGGGGGGAATGAGCAGTTCTTC
cdr3_length: 17
d_call: TRBD2
v_call: TRBV15
clone_size: few
j_call: TRBJ2-1

cdr3_aa: CASSFTQTGDAFF
cdr3_nt: TGTGCCAGCAGTTTTACGCAGACAGGGGACGCTTTCTTT
cdr3_length: 13
d_call: TRBD1
v_call: TRBV28
clone_size: -
j_call: TRBJ1-1

cdr3_aa: CASSAYRGVTTEAFF
cdr3_nt: TGTGCCAGCAGCGCGTACAGGGGGGTGACCACTGAAGCTTTCTTT
cdr3_length: 15
d_call: TRBD1
v_call: TRBV7-8
clone_size: -
j_call: TRBJ1-1

cdr3_aa: CSVEDTVLDRRNTEAFF
cdr3_nt: TGCAGCGTTGAAGACACTGTTTTGGACAGAAGAAACACTGAAGCTTTCTTT
cdr3_length: 17
d_call: -
v_call: TRBV29-1
clone_size: -
j_call: TRBJ1-1

cdr3_aa: CASSLVGGSTDTQYF
cdr3_nt: TGTGCCAGCAGCTTAGTTGGCGGAAGCACAGATACGCAGTATTTT
cdr3_length: 15
d_call: -
v_call: TRBV7-2
clone_size: -
j_call: TRBJ2-3

cdr3_aa: CASSSEGDRGNTIYF
cdr3_nt: TGTGCCAGCAGCTCAGAAGGGGATCGGGGGAACACCATATATTTT
cdr3_length: 15
d_call: -
v_call: TRBV9
clone_size: -
j_call: TRBJ1-3

cdr3_aa: CASSAGQGAPYEQYF
cdr3_nt: TGTGCCAGTTCTGCTGGACAGGGGGCGCCTTACGAGCAGTACTTC
cdr3_length: 15
d_call: TRBD1
v_call: TRBV18
clone_size: -
j_call: TRBJ2-7

cdr3_aa: CASSLARGKQFF
cdr3_nt: TGTGCCAGCAGCTTAGCAAGAGGGAAGCAGTTCTTC
cdr3_length: 12
d_call: -
v_call: TRBV7-9
clone_size: -
j_call: TRBJ2-1

cdr3_aa: CASSLAGANVLTF
cdr3_nt: TGTGCCAGCTCCCTAGCTGGGGCCAACGTCCTGACTTTC
cdr3_length: 13
d_call: -
v_call: TRBV9
clone_size: -
j_call: TRBJ2-6

cdr3_aa: CASSRRGIQETQYF
cdr3_nt: TGTGCCAGTAGTAGGAGGGGTATCCAAGAGACCCAGTACTTC
cdr3_length: 14
d_call: -
v_call: TRBV19
clone_size: -
j_call: TRBJ2-5

cdr3_aa: CASSVSGQGAFNQPQHF
cdr3_nt: TGTGCCAGCAGTGTCTCGGGACAGGGGGCGTTCAATCAGCCCCAGCATTTT
cdr3_length: 17
d_call: TRBD1
v_call: TRBV6-1
clone_size: -
j_call: TRBJ1-5

cdr3_aa: CASSPPGQGARGYTF
cdr3_nt: TGTGCCAGCTCTCCTCCGGGACAGGGGGCTCGTGGCTACACCTTC
cdr3_length: 15
d_call: TRBD1
v_call: TRBV28
clone_size: -
j_call: TRBJ1-2

cdr3_aa: CASSQNSNYGYTF
cdr3_nt: TGTGCCAGCAGCCAAAACTCTAACTATGGCTACACCTTC
cdr3_length: 13
d_call: -
v_call: TRBV7-9
clone_size: -
j_call: TRBJ1-2

cdr3_aa: CASSETGGGSPLHF
cdr3_nt: TGTGCCAGCAGTGAAACAGGGGGCGGTTCACCCCTCCACTTT
cdr3_length: 14
d_call: TRBD1
v_call: TRBV25-1
clone_size: -
j_call: TRBJ1-6

cdr3_aa: CASQLGLNEKLFF
cdr3_nt: TGTGCCAGCCAGTTGGGACTCAATGAAAAACTGTTTTTT
cdr3_length: 13
d_call: -
v_call: TRBV6-5
clone_size: -
j_call: TRBJ1-4

cdr3_aa: CASSWGQGRDTQYF
cdr3_nt: TGCGCCAGCAGCTGGGGACAGGGCAGAGATACGCAGTATTTT
cdr3_length: 14
d_call: TRBD1
v_call: TRBV5-1
clone_size: -
j_call: TRBJ2-3

cdr3_aa: CASTYGTTNEKLFF
cdr3_nt: TGTGCCAGCACCTACGGGACAACTAATGAAAAACTGTTTTTT
cdr3_length: 14
d_call: -
v_call: TRBV2
clone_size: -
j_call: TRBJ1-4

cdr3_aa: CASSSPRDRGLWANVLTF
cdr3_nt: TGTGCCAGCAGTTCCCCCCGGGACAGGGGTCTATGGGCCAACGTCCTGACTTTC
cdr3_length: 18
d_call: TRBD1
v_call: TRBV27
clone_size: -
j_call: TRBJ2-6

cdr3_aa: CASSFIGDSYNEQFF
cdr3_nt: TGCGCCAGCAGCTTCATAGGGGACTCCTACAATGAGCAGTTCTTC
cdr3_length: 15
d_call: -
v_call: TRBV5-1
clone_size: few
j_call: TRBJ2-1

cdr3_aa: CASRRGLGTGELFF
cdr3_nt: TGTGCCAGCAGGAGGGGACTTGGCACCGGGGAGCTGTTTTTT
cdr3_length: 14
d_call: -
v_call: TRBV7-8
clone_size: once
j_call: TRBJ2-2

cdr3_aa: CAWSEEKLFF
cdr3_nt: TGTGCCTGGTCAGAAGAAAAACTGTTTTTT
cdr3_length: 10
d_call: -
v_call: TRBV30
clone_size: few
j_call: TRBJ1-4

cdr3_aa: CASSILDSSTGTQYF
cdr3_nt: TGTGCCAGTAGTATCCTGGACTCGTCCACCGGTACGCAGTATTTT
cdr3_length: 15
d_call: -
v_call: TRBV19
clone_size: -
j_call: TRBJ2-3

cdr3_aa: CASSQDRGAFF
cdr3_nt: TGTGCCAGTAGTCAAGACAGGGGAGCTTTCTTT
cdr3_length: 11
d_call: TRBD1
v_call: TRBV19
clone_size: few
j_call: TRBJ1-1

cdr3_aa: CASSRPSGMGGIEKLFF
cdr3_nt: TGTGCCAGCAGCCGGCCGTCGGGGATGGGCGGGATTGAAAAACTGTTTTTT
cdr3_length: 17
d_call: -
v_call: TRBV14
clone_size: -
j_call: TRBJ1-4

cdr3_aa: CASSLRQGLTTQYF
cdr3_nt: TGTGCCAGCAGCCTCAGACAGGGACTCACTACGCAGTATTTT
cdr3_length: 14
d_call: -
v_call: TRBV27
clone_size: -
j_call: TRBJ2-3

cdr3_aa: CASSLWTSGQATQYF
cdr3_nt: TGTGCCAGCAGCTTATGGACTAGCGGCCAAGCTACGCAGTATTTT
cdr3_length: 15
d_call: TRBD2
v_call: TRBV7-2
clone_size: once
j_call: TRBJ2-3

cdr3_aa: CASSTEQLKETQYF
cdr3_nt: TGTGCCAGCAGCACTGAACAGCTCAAAGAGACCCAGTACTTC
cdr3_length: 14
d_call: -
v_call: TRBV7-9
clone_size: -
j_call: TRBJ2-5

cdr3_aa: CASKRSGTSSGNTIYF
cdr3_nt: TGTGCCAGCAAGAGGTCAGGGACTTCTTCTGGAAACACCATATATTTT
cdr3_length: 16
d_call: -
v_call: TRBV28
clone_size: -
j_call: TRBJ1-3

cdr3_aa: CASSYSSRPTSSTDTQYF
cdr3_nt: TGTGCCAGCAGTTACTCTTCTAGACCCACTAGCAGCACAGATACGCAGTATTTT
cdr3_length: 18
d_call: -
v_call: TRBV6-2/TRBV6-3
clone_size: -
j_call: TRBJ2-3

cdr3_aa: CASSSSRYSNQPQHF
cdr3_nt: TGTGCCAGCAGCTCTTCGAGGTATAGCAATCAGCCCCAGCATTTT
cdr3_length: 15
d_call: -
v_call: TRBV12-1
clone_size: -
j_call: TRBJ1-5

cdr3_aa: CASSFYLEAEQFF
cdr3_nt: TGTGCCAGCAGTTTTTACCTGGAGGCTGAGCAGTTCTTC
cdr3_length: 13
d_call: -
v_call: TRBV12-3/TRBV12-4
clone_size: -
j_call: TRBJ2-1

cdr3_aa: CANGGGVSNQPQHF
cdr3_nt: TGTGCCAACGGGGGGGGAGTTAGCAATCAGCCCCAGCATTTT
cdr3_length: 14
d_call: -
v_call: TRBV27
clone_size: -
j_call: TRBJ1-5

cdr3_aa: CASGTRLAGVLTGEQFF
cdr3_nt: TGTGCTAGTGGTACCCGACTAGCGGGAGTGCTCACCGGTGAGCAGTTCTTC
cdr3_length: 17
d_call: TRBD2
v_call: TRBV12-5
clone_size: -
j_call: TRBJ2-1

cdr3_aa: CAWDGTGGSPLHF
cdr3_nt: TGTGCCTGGGACGGGACAGGGGGTTCACCCCTCCACTTT
cdr3_length: 13
d_call: TRBD1
v_call: TRBV30
clone_size: few
j_call: TRBJ1-6

cdr3_aa: CASSTSATVNTGELFF
cdr3_nt: TGTGCCAGCAGCACCTCCGCGACTGTCAACACCGGGGAGCTGTTTTTT
cdr3_length: 16
d_call: -
v_call: TRBV11-2
clone_size: -
j_call: TRBJ2-2

cdr3_aa: CASSQDGTSGYNEQFF
cdr3_nt: TGTGCCAGCAGCCAAGATGGGACTAGCGGATACAATGAGCAGTTCTTC
cdr3_length: 16
d_call: TRBD2
v_call: TRBV4-2
clone_size: -
j_call: TRBJ2-1

cdr3_aa: CASIGLNTGGEIDGYTF
cdr3_nt: TGTGCCAGTATCGGGTTGAATACCGGCGGGGAAATCGATGGCTACACCTTC
cdr3_length: 17
d_call: -
v_call: TRBV19
clone_size: -
j_call: TRBJ1-2